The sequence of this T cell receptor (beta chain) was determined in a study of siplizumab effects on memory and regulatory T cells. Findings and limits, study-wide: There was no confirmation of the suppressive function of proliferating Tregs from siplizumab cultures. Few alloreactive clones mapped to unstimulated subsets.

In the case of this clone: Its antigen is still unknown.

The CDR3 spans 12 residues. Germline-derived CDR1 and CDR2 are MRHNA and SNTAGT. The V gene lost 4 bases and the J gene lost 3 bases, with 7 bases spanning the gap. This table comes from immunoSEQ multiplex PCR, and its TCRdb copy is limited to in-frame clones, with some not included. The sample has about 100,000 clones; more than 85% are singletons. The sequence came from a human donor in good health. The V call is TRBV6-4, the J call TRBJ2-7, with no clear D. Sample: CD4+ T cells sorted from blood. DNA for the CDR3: TGTGCCAGCAGTGTACCTTTCTACGAGCAGTACTTC. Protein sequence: CASSVPFYEQYF.